The 32 T cell receptor beta chains below were found in one sample sequenced in a study of T cells in localized non-small cell lung cancer. Measured with immunoSEQ multiplex PCR; TCRdb has only the in-frame clones, and not every one. The sample contains more than 30,000 clones, over 75% of which appear only once. This specimen consisted of peripheral blood, obtained before any cancer treatment. These receptors were taken from an older male donor with stage III lung adenocarcinoma.

The chain is built from TRBV10-3 and TRBJ1-2; D uncertain. The CDR3 contains 15 residues. Germline loops: CDR1 ENHRY, CDR2 SYGVKD. Between the trimmed V and J ends, which lost 0 bases and 4 bases, there was a span of 12 bases. CDR3 nucleotides: TGTGCCATCAGTGAGTCGACTCAGGCGGTCTATGGCTACACCTTC. It translates to CAISESTQAVYGYTF.

The chain is built from TRBV15 and TRBJ1-6; 7 bases match TRBD1. CDR1 and CDR2 from the germline V gene are LNHNV and YYDKDF (reference sequence). The CDR3 has 15 residues. Trimming took 0 bases from V and 7 from J; bases not matched to a gene: 3. The CDR3 reads CATSRDGTANSPLHF. CDR3 sequence (DNA): TGTGCCACCAGCAGAGACGGGACAGCAAATTCACCCCTCCACTTT.

This sequence joins TRBV14 and TRBJ2-1; D remains unclear. The CDR3 is made up of 14 amino acids. Looked up from germline, CDR1 is SGHDN and CDR2 is FVKESK. Trimming took 0 bases from V and 4 from J, leaving 7 bases between them. The CDR3 spells CASSQDSTYNEQFF. CDR3 nucleotide sequence: TGTGCCAGCAGCCAAGATTCGACTTACAATGAGCAGTTCTTC.

In its sample, this clone was seen a few times. V usage is TRBV13 and J usage is TRBJ2-7, with 7 nucleotides matching TRBD2. V was pared by 5 bases and J by 4 bases, with 14 bases of the junction left unmatched. CDR1 and CDR2 from the germline V gene are PRHDT and FYEKMQ (reference sequence). This CDR3 contains 16 residues. CDR3: CASSPTPTSMEYEQYF. CDR3 DNA: TGTGCCAGCAGCCCCACTCCGACTAGCATGGAATACGAGCAGTACTTC.

This clone was observed a few times. The CDR3, as DNA: TGTGCCACCAGCATCGACAGGCATCAAGCCCAGTCTGGAAACACCATATATTTT. This codes for CATSIDRHQAQSGNTIYF. The chain combines TRBV15 with TRBJ1-3; tentative D call: TRBD1 (6 bases). The V and J ends lost 4 bases and 1 base respectively, with 20 bases between them. CDR3 size: 18 residues. Germline V gene data show CDR1 as LNHNV and CDR2 as YYDKDF (reference sequence).

The chain carries TRBV5-8 and TRBJ1-1; TRBD1 agrees at 7 bases. V lost 4 bases and J lost 9; bases outside the gene matches: 21. Germline CDR1 SGHTS, CDR2 YDEGEE. The CDR3 runs 17 residues. The CDR3 loop is CASSRTMNNRGDLQAFF. The DNA for the CDR3 is TGTGCCAGCAGCCGAACAATGAATAACAGGGGCGACCTACAAGCTTTCTTT.

V and J are TRBV5-1 and TRBJ2-7; no clear D. The V gene lost 4 bases and the J gene lost 0 bases, with 11 bases spanning the gap. The germline V gene has CDR1 SGHRS and CDR2 YFSETQ. There are 14 residues in the CDR3. DNA for the CDR3: TGCGCCAGCAGCCCTCTTGATAGCTCCTACGAGCAGTACTTC. Protein: CASSPLDSSYEQYF.

This chain joins TRBV19 and TRBJ1-2; 7 nucleotides line up with TRBD1. Germline values: CDR1 LNHDA, CDR2 SQIVND (reference sequence). This CDR3 region has 14 residues. Trimming cost V 11 bases and J 3 bases; bases outside gene matches: 12. In nucleotides, the CDR3 is TGTGCCGCCAGAAGAGGGGGCGAGGACTATGGCTACACCTTC. Its translation: CAARRGGEDYGYTF.

The chain uses TRBV5-1 and TRBJ2-1; TRBD1 is a possible D gene (5 bases). Trimming took off 7 bases at V and 12 bases at J, with 26 bases between the two ends. The CDR3 extends over 15 amino acids. Germline CDR1 is SGHRS and CDR2 is YFSETQ. The CDR3 sequence: CASDDGQGWGYGQFF. The CDR3 coding sequence is TGCGCCAGCGACGATGGGCAGGGATGGGGTTATGGGCAGTTCTTC.

There are a few counts of this clone. This chain joins TRBV5-4 and TRBJ2-2; 7 bases line up with TRBD1. CDR1 SGHNT and CDR2 YYREEE come from the germline V gene (reference sequence). This CDR3 comprises 16 residues. The ends lost 4 bases at V and 7 bases at J; junction bases unmatched: 13. The DNA of the CDR3 is TGTGCCAGCAGCACCCTGGGCAGGGGGAGTGGCGGGGAGCTGTTTTTT. It codes for CASSTLGRGSGGELFF.

This chain joins TRBV5-5 and TRBJ2-7; 10 bases match TRBD1. Trimming removed 0 bases from V and 1 base from J; junction bases left unmatched: 7. Germline V gene sequence: CDR1 SGHKS, CDR2 YYEKEE (reference sequence). The CDR3 spans 17 residues. Here the CDR3 DNA reads TGTGCCAGCAGCTTGGACCCCCGGGACAGGGGTTCCTACGAGCAGTACTTC. It yields the protein CASSLDPRDRGSYEQYF.

The J gene is TRBJ1-1, the V gene TRBV7-9; no firm D call. Trimming took 3 bases from V and 1 from J, leaving 6 bases between them. This CDR3 comprises 13 residues. Germline V gene sequence: CDR1 SEHNR, CDR2 FQNEAQ (reference sequence). The CDR3 loop is CASSFAENTEAFF. The CDR3 DNA sequence: TGTGCCAGCAGCTTCGCGGAGAACACTGAAGCTTTCTTT.

This clone has a handful of counts. The V gene is TRBV5-6, the J gene TRBJ2-1; D uncertain. From germline, CDR1 is SGHDT and CDR2 YYEEEE. V was pared by 8 bases and J by 9 bases, with 21 bases between. The CDR3 loop spans 14 amino acids. CDR3 sequence reads: CASMDRIRTAEQFF. For the CDR3, the DNA is TGTGCCAGTATGGACCGAATCCGGACGGCTGAGCAGTTCTTC. Drawing the rest from reference TRBV5-6 and TRBJ2-1, the complete variable domain is DAGVTQSPTHLIKTRGQQVTLRCSPKSGHDTVSWYQQALGQGPQFIFQYYEEEERQRGNFPDRFSGHQFPNYSSELNVNALLLGDSALYLCASMDRIRTAEQFFGPGTRLTVL.

The J gene is TRBJ1-6, the V gene TRBV28, with D maybe TRBD1 (6 bases). Germline V CDR1 and CDR2: MDHEN, SYDVKM. CDR3 length equals 16 residues. V was trimmed by 1 base and J by 7 bases, leaving 14 bases between them. CDR3 coding DNA: TGTGCCAGCAGTTTATCGTGGGGGGCTCGGAATTCACCCCTCCACTTT. It is translated as CASSLSWGARNSPLHF.

The chain uses TRBV5-4 and TRBJ1-1, with D hard to call. V dropped 0 bases and J dropped 3 bases, with 6 bases sitting between them. Germline V gene data show CDR1 as SGHNT and CDR2 as YYREEE (reference sequence). The CDR3 totals 13 residues. The CDR3 nucleotides are TGTGCCAGCAGCTTGGCCAAGTACACTGAAGCTTTCTTT. Residues: CASSLAKYTEAFF.

Here the CDR3 DNA reads TGTGCCAGCAGCCTACTGTGGACAGGGCCCGAACGTGCTTTCTTT. Translation gives CASSLLWTGPERAFF. V gene TRBV5-5 combines with J gene TRBJ1-1, with 8 bases that match TRBD1. This CDR3 contains 15 residues. CDR1 and CDR2 from the germline V gene are SGHKS and YYEKEE (reference sequence). V trimming: 4 bases; J trimming: 11 bases; junction bases outside the gene matches: 16.

The chain is built from TRBV7-3 and TRBJ2-3, with 7 bases lining up with TRBD2. Germline CDR1 reads SGHTA; CDR2 reads FQGTGA. Trimming removed 6 bases from V and 0 bases from J; junction bases left unmatched: 6. This CDR3 is 15 amino acids long. CDR3 loop: CASSLMGGSTDTQYF. The CDR3, as DNA: TGTGCCAGCAGTCTAATGGGGGGGAGCACAGATACGCAGTATTTT.

The genes are TRBV5-4 and TRBJ1-5, with D hard to call. Germline lookup yields CDR1 SGHNT and CDR2 YYREEE (reference sequence). Trimming cost V 5 bases and J 4 bases, with 13 bases left between them. The length of the CDR3 is 14 residues. The CDR3 sequence is CASSIAGRNQPQHF. The DNA for the CDR3 is TGTGCCAGCAGTATTGCGGGGAGGAATCAGCCCCAGCATTTT.

The rearrangement joins TRBV19 to TRBJ1-4; D not certain. V was clipped by 0 bases and J by 6 bases, with 5 bases between them. Germline CDR1 reads LNHDA; CDR2 reads SQIVND (reference sequence). The CDR3 has 13 residues. The CDR3 reads CASSIDHDEKLFF. The CDR3 DNA follows: TGTGCCAGTAGTATAGATCACGATGAAAAACTGTTTTTT.

The chain has TRBV11-3 and TRBJ2-1; D gene uncertain. V was cut by 4 bases and J by 0 bases, with 7 bases left in between. CDR3 length: 14 residues. Germline CDR1 SGHNT, CDR2 YENEEA. The CDR3 loop reads CASSSDGSYNEQFF. CDR3 in DNA: TGTGCCAGCAGCTCCGACGGCTCCTACAATGAGCAGTTCTTC.

This clone was found once. The chain combines TRBV29-1 with TRBJ2-3; 9 bases map to TRBD2. The length of the CDR3 is 14 residues. V lost 7 bases and J lost 2; bases outside the gene matches: 7. Per germline, CDR1 SQVTM and CDR2 ANQGSEA. The CDR3 protein is CSAQLAGNTDTQYF. The CDR3 DNA follows: TGCAGCGCCCAACTAGCGGGCAACACAGATACGCAGTATTTT.

The chain uses TRBV9 and TRBJ1-3, with D possibly being TRBD1 (5 bases). This CDR3 is 18 amino acids long. Germline V lookup: CDR1 SGDLS, CDR2 YYNGEE. V shed 4 bases and J shed 0 bases, with 20 bases lying between them. The DNA for the CDR3 is TGTGCCAGCAGCCCCCGGGGGAGAGCGGGGGACTCTGGAAACACCATATATTTT. It translates to CASSPRGRAGDSGNTIYF.

This chain joins TRBV5-1 and TRBJ2-6; the D is unclear. Between the trimmed V and J ends, which lost 5 bases and 0 bases, there was a span of 9 bases. The CDR3 consists of 15 residues. The germline CDR1 and CDR2 sequences are SGHRS and YFSETQ. The CDR3 DNA follows: TGCGCCAGCAGGGCAGGAGCCTCTGGGGCCAACGTCCTGACTTTC. Translated: CASRAGASGANVLTF.

This chain links TRBV18 with TRBJ1-1; D unresolved. The CDR3 sequence is 14 residues long. The V gene lost 6 bases and the J gene lost 6 bases, with 17 bases spanning the gap. Germline CDR1 is KGHSH and CDR2 is LQKENI. CDR3 sequence reads: CASSAGLQTPEAFF. CDR3 DNA: TGTGCCAGCTCGGCGGGATTACAAACCCCTGAAGCTTTCTTT.

V gene TRBV11-1 combines with J gene TRBJ1-2; D gene unclear. V was cut by 5 bases and J by 1 base, with 11 bases left in between. This CDR3 has 14 residues. The V gene's germline CDR1 is SGHAT and CDR2 FQDESV (reference sequence). The CDR3 loop is CASSLAGVNYGYTF. The DNA of the CDR3 is TGTGCCAGCAGCCTCGCCGGGGTTAACTATGGCTACACCTTC.

The J gene is TRBJ1-2, the V gene TRBV6-5; 9 bases align to TRBD1. CDR3 length: 14 residues. CDR1 is MNHEY, CDR2 SVGAGI, per germline. J gave up 8 bases and V 6 bases, and 10 bases lay outside the gene matches. CDR3 region: CASSLGDRVGGYTF. CDR3 in DNA: TGTGCCAGCAGCCTCGGGGACAGGGTAGGCGGCTACACCTTC.

J is TRBJ1-5 and V is TRBV7-2, with TRBD1 as a possible D gene (5 bases). Germline CDR1 and CDR2: SGHTA and FQGNSA. This CDR3 has 15 amino acids. V lost 1 base, J lost 2 bases, and 9 bases lay in between. As DNA, the CDR3 is TGTGCCAGCAGCTTAGTGGGGGACGGCAATCAGCCCCAGCATTTT. It encodes CASSLVGDGNQPQHF.

This rearrangement joins TRBV28 to TRBJ2-1, with 10 bases that match TRBD1. The CDR3 extends over 17 amino acids. The ends lost 2 bases at V and 6 bases at J; junction bases unmatched: 10. Per the germline V gene, CDR1 is MDHEN and CDR2 is SYDVKM. DNA for the CDR3: TGTGCCAGCAGTTTACTTCCCGGGACAGGGGTTCTCAATGAGCAGTTCTTC. Translating gives CASSLLPGTGVLNEQFF.

V is TRBV5-4 and J is TRBJ2-1, with 8 bases lining up with TRBD2. The germline CDR1 and CDR2 sequences are SGHNT and YYREEE (reference sequence). The CDR3 spans 15 residues. J lost 5 bases, V lost 0 bases, and 4 bases had no gene match. CDR3 sequence reads: CASSLGTSPHNEQFF. Here the CDR3 DNA reads TGTGCCAGCAGCTTGGGGACTAGCCCTCACAATGAGCAGTTCTTC.

This chain connects TRBV5-4 to TRBJ1-1; D is undetermined. The germline gives CDR1 SGHNT, CDR2 YYREEE (reference sequence). Trimming shortened V by 2 bases and J by 5 bases, and 13 bases separated the two germline ends. The CDR3 has 14 residues. The CDR3, as DNA: TGTGCCAGCAGCTTAAAGACGAGAGGAACTGAAGCTTTCTTT. It is translated as CASSLKTRGTEAFF.

The rearrangement links TRBV28 to TRBJ1-2, with D uncertain. CDR1 is MDHEN and CDR2 is SYDVKM in the germline V gene. This CDR3 contains 13 residues. With 6 bases removed from V and 8 bases from J, the gap between germline ends came to 16 bases. The CDR3 coding sequence is TGTGCCAGCAGGGCCGCCGGGATGCTAGGCTACACCTTC. Its protein product is CASRAAGMLGYTF.

The rearrangement links TRBV27 to TRBJ1-5; unclear D gene. Germline values: CDR1 MNHEY, CDR2 SMNVEV (reference sequence). This CDR3 spans 13 amino acids. Trimming stripped 6 bases from V and 5 bases from J, with 11 bases between. The CDR3 nucleotides read TGTGCCAGCAGCTACTCGTTCGATCAGCCCCAGCATTTT. Translation: CASSYSFDQPQHF.